Below, 4 T cell receptor beta chains from the same sample are listed, as sequenced in a study of OX40 agonist ivuxolimab in advanced cancers. Assay: immunoSEQ multiplex PCR; the TCRdb copy retains only in-frame clones and omits some. The data contain about 32,000 clones, about three quarters of them singletons. The source was CD4+ or CD8+ T cells sorted from blood, collected in a trial of the OX40 agonist ivuxolimab. The receptors were gathered from an adult with an advanced solid tumor such as melanoma, head and neck, liver or kidney cancer.

V usage is TRBV5-6 and J usage is TRBJ2-5; possible D gene TRBD2, 5 bases. The CDR3 is 13 residues long. Per the germline V gene, CDR1 is SGHDT and CDR2 is YYEEEE. Trimming cost V 1 base and J 5 bases, with 9 bases left between them. The DNA of the CDR3 is TGTGCCAGCAGCTTGCGGACTGAGGAGACCCAGTACTTC. As protein: CASSLRTEETQYF.

This chain links TRBV29-1 with TRBJ2-3; no firm D call. V shed 5 bases and J shed 0 bases, with 12 bases lying between them. This CDR3 contains 14 residues. Germline-derived CDR1 and CDR2 are SQVTM and ANQGSEA. The CDR3 sequence: CSVIPARSTDTQYF. CDR3 DNA sequence: TGCAGCGTTATACCAGCGCGTAGCACAGATACGCAGTATTTT.

The chain recombines TRBV5-6 with TRBJ1-5; D is unclear. Germline V gives CDR1 SGHDT, CDR2 YYEEEE. V was cut by 4 bases and J by 3 bases, with 11 bases left in between. The CDR3 runs to 14 residues. The chain's CDR3 is CASSPDGHNQPQHF. CDR3 sequence (DNA): TGTGCCAGCAGCCCGGACGGCCACAATCAGCCCCAGCATTTT.

The V and J genes are TRBV6-5 and TRBJ1-4; the D gene is possibly TRBD1 (6 bases). From germline, CDR1 is MNHEY and CDR2 SVGAGI. The CDR3 spans 14 residues. V lost 0 bases and J lost 9, with 11 bases in between. The CDR3 DNA reads TGTGCCAGCAGTTACTCGGGGGCAGGGAAAAAACTGTTTTTT. The encoded protein is CASSYSGAGKKLFF.